This T cell receptor (beta chain) was captured in a study of Ad26.COV2.S vaccination and SARS-CoV-2 variants (dated by TCRdb to 2020 to 2023). Describing the broader study: Sequencing of the TCRbeta repertoire served to evaluate the specificity and breadth of SARS-CoV-2-reactive T cell receptors following Ad26.COV2.S vaccination. A total of 32 samples were included in the TCR-sequenced set, comprising roughly 19 Ad26.COV2.S vaccine recipients, 5 placebo recipients and 8 SARS-CoV-2 convalescent individuals. Broader findings and caveats from the paper: Vaccine and placebo recipients had similar non-spike TCR breadth, a finding consistent with the vaccine containing only spike. According to the authors, total T cell responses may have been underestimated by the TCR breadth and depth analyses. Ad26.COV2.S recipients had higher spike-specific TCR breadth than placebo recipients (P = 0.0014). Substantial breadth of spike-specific CD8+ and CD4+ T cell responses was reported after vaccination.

The immunoSEQ Assay was used to sequence TCRbeta CDR3 regions. After extraction, genomic DNA underwent amplification by bias-controlled multiplex PCR, followed by high-throughput sequencing. Under the source paper's analysis protocol: Collapsing and filtering of sequences were performed to quantify the absolute abundance of each unique TCRbeta CDR3 region. T cell fraction was estimated by normalizing TCRbeta template counts to usable DNA, with usable DNA measured through amplification of reference genes found in all nucleated cells. Repertoire TCRs were annotated as SARS-CoV-2-specific by exact matching of V gene, CDR3 amino acid sequence and J gene to a known reactive TCR set. MIRA supplied the reference SARS-CoV-2 TCR set, which was filtered for enrichment in COVID-19-positive ImmuneCODE repertoires so that public or cross-reactive TCRs were removed. Using the MIRA antigens, annotated TCRs were further analysed by specific ORF or by position within an ORF. Breadth was defined as annotated unique rearrangements over total unique productive rearrangements; depth was the summed frequency of those rearrangements. Two-sided Wilcoxon rank-sum tests were applied when comparing TCR breadth between groups. The immuneACCESS repertoire file appears here via TCRdb, limited to in-frame rearrangements. These files lack a portion of the clones; in checked studies, under half of the deficit traces to unresolved V genes, and the cause of the others is not known. V and J calls plus clone size are reproduced from that table; the DNA served to infer D and trimming. A total of about 350,000 clones appear in this sample, around 92% of them only once. Under 5% of the sample is held by the ten biggest clonotypes.

As to this clone: Which antigen it targets is not known. No per-base quality is available; no much larger clone lies one base away.

The cysteine opens and the phenylalanine closes a CDR3 of 15 amino acids. The kept DNA is CDR3 alone, 45 bases in frame from the first base. Per the germline V gene (reference sequence), LGHDT is the CDR1 and YNNKEL is the CDR2. V is cut back by 0 bases and J by 3 bases, with 5 bases in the junction unmatched. The time point label, as the study defines it: individuals recovered from natural SARS-CoV-2 infection. The chain joins TRBV3-1 (or the pseudogene TRBV3-2) to TRBJ2-7; 7 central bases correspond to TRBD2. The sequence was obtained from a human donor who had recovered from COVID-19. The sequencing used peripheral blood, collected after recovery from COVID-19. The CDR3 region reads CASSQDSRGIYEQYF. The sequenced DNA is TGTGCCAGCAGCCAAGATTCGCGGGGGATCTACGAGCAGTACTTC.